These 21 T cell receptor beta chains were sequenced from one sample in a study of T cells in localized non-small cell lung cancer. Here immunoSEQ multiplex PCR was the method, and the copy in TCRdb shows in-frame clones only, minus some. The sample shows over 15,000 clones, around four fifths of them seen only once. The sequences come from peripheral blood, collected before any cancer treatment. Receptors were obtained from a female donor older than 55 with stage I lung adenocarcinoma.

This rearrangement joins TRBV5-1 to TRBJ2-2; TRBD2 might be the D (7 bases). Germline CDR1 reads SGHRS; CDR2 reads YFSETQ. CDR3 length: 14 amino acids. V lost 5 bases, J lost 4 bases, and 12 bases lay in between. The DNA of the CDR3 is TGCGCCAGCAGGGCGGGGGCGGTCACCGGGGAGCTGTTTTTT. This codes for CASRAGAVTGELFF.

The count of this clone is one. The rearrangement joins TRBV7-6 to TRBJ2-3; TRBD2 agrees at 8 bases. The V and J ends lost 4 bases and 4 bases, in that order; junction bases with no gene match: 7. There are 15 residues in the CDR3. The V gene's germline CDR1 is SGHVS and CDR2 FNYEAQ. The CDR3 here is CASSYGGGKADTQYF. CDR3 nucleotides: TGTGCCAGCAGCTACGGGGGGGGCAAGGCAGATACGCAGTATTTT.

CDR3 sequence: CASSQLLGGGTDTQYF. Written as DNA, the CDR3 is TGTGCCAGCAGCCAACTCCTTGGGGGGGGCACAGATACGCAGTATTTT. The chain links TRBV5-4 to TRBJ2-3; 7 bases agree with TRBD2. There are 16 residues in the CDR3. Germline trimming cut 4 bases from V and 1 base from J; bases unmatched to any gene: 9. CDR1 is SGHNT and CDR2 is YYREEE in the germline V gene (reference sequence).

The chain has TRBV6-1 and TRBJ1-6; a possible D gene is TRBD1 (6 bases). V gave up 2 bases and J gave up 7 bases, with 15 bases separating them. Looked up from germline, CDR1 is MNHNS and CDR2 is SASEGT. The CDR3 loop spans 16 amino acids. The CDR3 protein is CASSELGGRGNSPLHF. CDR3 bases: TGTGCCAGCAGTGAATTAGGAGGGAGGGGGAATTCACCCCTCCACTTT.

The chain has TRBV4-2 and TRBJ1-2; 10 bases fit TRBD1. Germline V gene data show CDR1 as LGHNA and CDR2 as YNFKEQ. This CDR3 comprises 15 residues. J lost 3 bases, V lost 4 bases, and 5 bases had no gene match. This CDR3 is CASSLGTGEDYGYTF. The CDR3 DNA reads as TGTGCCAGCAGCCTAGGGACAGGGGAAGACTATGGCTACACCTTC.

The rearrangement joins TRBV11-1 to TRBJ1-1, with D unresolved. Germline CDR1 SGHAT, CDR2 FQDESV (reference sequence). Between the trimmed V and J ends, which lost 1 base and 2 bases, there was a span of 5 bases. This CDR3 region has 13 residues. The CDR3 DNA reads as TGTGCCAGCAGCTTAGAAGGAAACACTGAAGCTTTCTTT. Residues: CASSLEGNTEAFF.

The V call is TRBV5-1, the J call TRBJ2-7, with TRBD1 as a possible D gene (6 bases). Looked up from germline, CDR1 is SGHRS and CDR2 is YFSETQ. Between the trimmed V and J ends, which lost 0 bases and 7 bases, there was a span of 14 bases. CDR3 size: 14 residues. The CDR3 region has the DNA TGCGCCAGCAGCTTGGCCGGACAGACCTTGGAGCAGTACTTC. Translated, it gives CASSLAGQTLEQYF.

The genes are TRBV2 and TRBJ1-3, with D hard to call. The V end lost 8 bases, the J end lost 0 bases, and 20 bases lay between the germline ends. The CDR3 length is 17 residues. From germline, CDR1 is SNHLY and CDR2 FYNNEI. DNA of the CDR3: TGTGCCAGCGGACTAACTAGACTAACCAGCTCTGGAAACACCATATATTTT. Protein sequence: CASGLTRLTSSGNTIYF.

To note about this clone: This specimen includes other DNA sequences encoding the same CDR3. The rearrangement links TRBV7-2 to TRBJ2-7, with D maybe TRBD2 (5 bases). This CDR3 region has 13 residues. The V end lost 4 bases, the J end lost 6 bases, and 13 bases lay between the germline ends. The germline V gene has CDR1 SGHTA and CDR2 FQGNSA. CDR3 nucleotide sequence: TGTGCCAGCAGCTCCAGTACTAGTCGCGAGCAGTACTTC. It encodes CASSSSTSREQYF.

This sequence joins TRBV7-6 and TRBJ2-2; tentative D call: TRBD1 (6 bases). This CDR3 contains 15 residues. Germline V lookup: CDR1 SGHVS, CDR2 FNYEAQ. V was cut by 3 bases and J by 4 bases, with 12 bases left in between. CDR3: CASSFILQGTGELFF. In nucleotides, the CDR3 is TGTGCCAGCAGCTTCATCCTACAGGGCACCGGGGAGCTGTTTTTT.

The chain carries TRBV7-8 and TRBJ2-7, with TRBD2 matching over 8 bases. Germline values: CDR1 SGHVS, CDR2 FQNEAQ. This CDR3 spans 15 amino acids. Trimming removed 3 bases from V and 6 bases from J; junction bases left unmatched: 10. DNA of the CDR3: TGTGCCAGCAGCTTGAAAGGAAGGACTAGCAGCGAGCAGTACTTC. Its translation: CASSLKGRTSSEQYF.

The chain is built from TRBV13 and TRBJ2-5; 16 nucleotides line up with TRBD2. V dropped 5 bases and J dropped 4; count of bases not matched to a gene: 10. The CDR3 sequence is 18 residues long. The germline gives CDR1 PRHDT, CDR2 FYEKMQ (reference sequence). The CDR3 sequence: CASSQTPGLAGGLETQYF. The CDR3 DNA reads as TGTGCCAGCAGCCAAACTCCGGGACTAGCGGGGGGGCTAGAGACCCAGTACTTC.

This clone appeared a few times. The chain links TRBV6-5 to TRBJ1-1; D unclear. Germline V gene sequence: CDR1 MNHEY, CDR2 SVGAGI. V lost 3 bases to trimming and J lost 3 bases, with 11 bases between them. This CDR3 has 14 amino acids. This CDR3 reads CASSYEVRDTEAFF. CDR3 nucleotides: TGTGCCAGCAGTTATGAGGTTCGGGACACTGAAGCTTTCTTT.

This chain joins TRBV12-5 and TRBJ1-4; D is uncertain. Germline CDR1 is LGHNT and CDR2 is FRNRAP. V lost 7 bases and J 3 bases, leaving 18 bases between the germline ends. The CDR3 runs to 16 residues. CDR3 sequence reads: CASDGPSPLSNEKLFF. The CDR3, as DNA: TGTGCTAGTGACGGACCGTCGCCGCTTTCTAATGAAAAACTGTTTTTT.

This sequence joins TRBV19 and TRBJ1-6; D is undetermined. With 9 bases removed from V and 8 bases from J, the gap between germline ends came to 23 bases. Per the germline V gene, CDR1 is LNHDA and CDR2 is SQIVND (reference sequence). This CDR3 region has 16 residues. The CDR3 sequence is CASYEGGNRPDSPLHF. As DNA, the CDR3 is TGTGCCAGCTATGAAGGAGGGAACCGACCCGATTCACCCCTCCACTTT.

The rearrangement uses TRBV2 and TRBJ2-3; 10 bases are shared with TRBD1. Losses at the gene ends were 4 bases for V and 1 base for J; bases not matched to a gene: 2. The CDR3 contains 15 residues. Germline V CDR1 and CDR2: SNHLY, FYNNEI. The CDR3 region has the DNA TGTGCCAGCAGTGTCGGGACAGGGGGCACAGATACGCAGTATTTT. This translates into CASSVGTGGTDTQYF.

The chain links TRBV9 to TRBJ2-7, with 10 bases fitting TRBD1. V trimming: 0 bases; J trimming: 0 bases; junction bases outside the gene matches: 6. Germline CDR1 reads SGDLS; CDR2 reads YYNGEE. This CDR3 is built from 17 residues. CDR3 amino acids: CASSVEGQGPSSYEQYF. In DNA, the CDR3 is TGTGCCAGCAGCGTAGAGGGACAGGGGCCAAGCTCCTACGAGCAGTACTTC.

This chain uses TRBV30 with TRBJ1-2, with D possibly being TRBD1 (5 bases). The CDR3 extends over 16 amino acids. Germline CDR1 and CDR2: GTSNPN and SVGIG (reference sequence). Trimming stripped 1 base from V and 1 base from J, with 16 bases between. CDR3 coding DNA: TGTGCCTGGAGTGGAGGCGACAGACGGGTTAACTATGGCTACACCTTC. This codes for CAWSGGDRRVNYGYTF.

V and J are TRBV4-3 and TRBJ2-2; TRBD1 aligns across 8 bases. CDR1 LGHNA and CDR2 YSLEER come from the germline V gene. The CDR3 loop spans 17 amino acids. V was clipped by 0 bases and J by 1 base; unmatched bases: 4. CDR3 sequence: CASSQDPGGRNTGELFF. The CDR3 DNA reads TGCGCCAGCAGCCAAGACCCAGGGGGCAGGAACACCGGGGAGCTGTTTTTT.

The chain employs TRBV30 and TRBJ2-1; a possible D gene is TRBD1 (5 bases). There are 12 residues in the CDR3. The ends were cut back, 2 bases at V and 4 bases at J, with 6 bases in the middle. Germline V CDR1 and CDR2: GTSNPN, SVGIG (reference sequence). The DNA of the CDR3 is TGTGCCTGGAGTCGACAGTACAATGAGCAGTTCTTC. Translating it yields CAWSRQYNEQFF. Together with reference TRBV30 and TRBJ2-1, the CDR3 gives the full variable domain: SQTIHQWPATLVQPVGSPLSLECTVEGTSNPNLYWYRQAAGRGLQLLFYSVGIGQISSEVPQNLSASRPQDRQFILSSKKLLLSDSGFYLCAWSRQYNEQFFGPGTRLTVL.

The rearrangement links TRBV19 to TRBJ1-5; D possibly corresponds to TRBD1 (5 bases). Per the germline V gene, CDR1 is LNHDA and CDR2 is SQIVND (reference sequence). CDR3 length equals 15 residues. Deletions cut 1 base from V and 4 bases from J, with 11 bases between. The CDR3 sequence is CASSIGRGRNQPQHF. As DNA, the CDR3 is TGTGCCAGTAGTATAGGGAGGGGCCGAAATCAGCCCCAGCATTTT.